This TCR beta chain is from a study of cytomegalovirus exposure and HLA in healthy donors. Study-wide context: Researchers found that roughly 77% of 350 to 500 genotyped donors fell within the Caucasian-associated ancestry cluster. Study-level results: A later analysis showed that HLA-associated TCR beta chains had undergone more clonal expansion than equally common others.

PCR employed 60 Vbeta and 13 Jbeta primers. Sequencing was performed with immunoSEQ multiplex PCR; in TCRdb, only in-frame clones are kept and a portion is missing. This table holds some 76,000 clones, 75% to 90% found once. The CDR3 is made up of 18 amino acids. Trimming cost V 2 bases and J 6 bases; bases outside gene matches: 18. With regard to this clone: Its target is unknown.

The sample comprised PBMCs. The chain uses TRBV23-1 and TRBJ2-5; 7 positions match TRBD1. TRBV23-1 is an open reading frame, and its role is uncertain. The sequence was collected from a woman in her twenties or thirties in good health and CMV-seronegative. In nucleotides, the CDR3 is TGCGCCAGCAGTCAAGTATTAACAGGGGCTCCGGACCGGAAGACCCAGTACTTC. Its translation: CASSQVLTGAPDRKTQYF.